The clone carrying this TCR beta chain has only a few counts. Primers: 60 Vbeta forward and 13 Jbeta reverse. Repertoires were generated with immunoSEQ multiplex PCR, while TCRdb's copy carries only in-frame clones and drops some. The sample has more than 95,000 clones, over 9.5% seen once. This entry comes from a study of cytomegalovirus exposure and HLA in healthy donors. The CDR3 contains 16 residues. V gave up 1 base and J gave up 6 bases; unmatched junction bases: 9. The germline V gene encodes CDR1 MGHRA and CDR2 YSYEKL. The TCR originated in a woman between 18 and 29 years old in good health and CMV-seropositive. Sequencing used PBMCs. This chain joins TRBV4-1 and TRBJ2-1; 7 bases are shared with TRBD2. CDR3 loop: CASSQVGSGRPNEQFF. In nucleotides, the CDR3 is TGCGCCAGCAGCCAAGTCGGTAGCGGGCGCCCCAATGAGCAGTTCTTC.